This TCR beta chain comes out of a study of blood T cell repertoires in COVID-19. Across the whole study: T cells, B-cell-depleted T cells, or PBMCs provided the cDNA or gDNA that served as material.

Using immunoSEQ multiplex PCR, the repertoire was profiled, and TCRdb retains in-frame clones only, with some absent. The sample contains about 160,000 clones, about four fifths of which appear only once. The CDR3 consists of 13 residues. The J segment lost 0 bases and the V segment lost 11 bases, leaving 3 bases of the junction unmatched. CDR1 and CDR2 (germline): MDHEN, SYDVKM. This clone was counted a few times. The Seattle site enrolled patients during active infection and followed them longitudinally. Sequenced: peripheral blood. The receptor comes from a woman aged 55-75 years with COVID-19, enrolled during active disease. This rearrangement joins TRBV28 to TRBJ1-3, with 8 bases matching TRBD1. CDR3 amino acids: CAGQGASGNTIYF. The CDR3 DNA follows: TGTGCCGGTCAGGGGGCCTCTGGAAACACCATATATTTT.